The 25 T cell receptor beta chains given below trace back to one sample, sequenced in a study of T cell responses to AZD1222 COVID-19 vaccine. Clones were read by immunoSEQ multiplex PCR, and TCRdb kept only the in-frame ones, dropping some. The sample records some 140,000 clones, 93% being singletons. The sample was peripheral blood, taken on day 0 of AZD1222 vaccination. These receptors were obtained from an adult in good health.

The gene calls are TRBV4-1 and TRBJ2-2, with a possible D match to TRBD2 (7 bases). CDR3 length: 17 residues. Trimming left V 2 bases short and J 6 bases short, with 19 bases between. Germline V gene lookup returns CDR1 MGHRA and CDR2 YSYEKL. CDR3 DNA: TGCGCCAGCAGCCAATCCCTCCGGGGGGCGTATCCCGGGGAGCTGTTTTTT. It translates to CASSQSLRGAYPGELFF.

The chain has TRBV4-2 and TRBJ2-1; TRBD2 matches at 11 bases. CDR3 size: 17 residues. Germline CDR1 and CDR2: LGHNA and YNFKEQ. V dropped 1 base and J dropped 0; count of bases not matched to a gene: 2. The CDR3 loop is CASSQAGLAVSYNEQFF. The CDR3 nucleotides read TGTGCCAGCAGCCAAGCGGGACTAGCGGTCTCCTACAATGAGCAGTTCTTC.

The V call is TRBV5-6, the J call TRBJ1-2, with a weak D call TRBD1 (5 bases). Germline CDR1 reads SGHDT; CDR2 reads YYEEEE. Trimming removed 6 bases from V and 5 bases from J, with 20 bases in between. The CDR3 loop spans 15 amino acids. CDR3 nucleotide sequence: TGTGCCAGCACCAATTTTCCAGGGAACTTATATGGCTACACCTTC. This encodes CASTNFPGNLYGYTF.

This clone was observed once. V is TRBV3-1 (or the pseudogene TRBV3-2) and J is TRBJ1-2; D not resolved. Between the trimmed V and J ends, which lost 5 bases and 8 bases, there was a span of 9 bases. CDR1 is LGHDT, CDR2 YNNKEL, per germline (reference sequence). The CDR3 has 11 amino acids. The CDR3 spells CASSTRGGYTF. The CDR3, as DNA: TGTGCCAGCAGCACTCGCGGGGGCTACACCTTC.

The CDR3 DNA follows: TGTGCCTGGTCCGCGGGGTATGGCTACACCTTC. Amino acids: CAWSAGYGYTF. This chain joins TRBV30 and TRBJ1-2; no firm D call. The germline V gene has CDR1 GTSNPN and CDR2 SVGIG (reference sequence). The CDR3 has 11 amino acids. The ends were cut back, 5 bases at V and 5 bases at J, with 9 bases in the middle.

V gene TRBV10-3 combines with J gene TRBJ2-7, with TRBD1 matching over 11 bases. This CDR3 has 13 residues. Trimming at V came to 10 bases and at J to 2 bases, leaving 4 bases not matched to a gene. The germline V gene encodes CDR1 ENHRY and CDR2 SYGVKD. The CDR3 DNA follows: TGTGCCACCAGGACAGGGGGCGCCTACGAGCAGTACTTC. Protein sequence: CATRTGGAYEQYF.

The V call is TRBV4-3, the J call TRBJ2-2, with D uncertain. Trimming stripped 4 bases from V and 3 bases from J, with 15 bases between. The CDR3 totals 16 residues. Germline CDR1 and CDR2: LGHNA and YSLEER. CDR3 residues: CASSLPNSPYTGELFF. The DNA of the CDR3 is TGCGCCAGCAGCCTCCCCAATTCGCCATACACCGGGGAGCTGTTTTTT.

The CDR3 coding sequence is TGTGCCAGCAGCTCAAATGCGGGACGCCTCTTATACGAGCAGTACTTC. Its translation is CASSSNAGRLLYEQYF. This sequence joins TRBV7-8 and TRBJ2-7; D is possibly TRBD2 (6 bases). The CDR3 length is 16 residues. Germline CDR1 SGHVS, CDR2 FQNEAQ. Trimming took off 4 bases at V and 4 bases at J, with 20 bases between the two ends.

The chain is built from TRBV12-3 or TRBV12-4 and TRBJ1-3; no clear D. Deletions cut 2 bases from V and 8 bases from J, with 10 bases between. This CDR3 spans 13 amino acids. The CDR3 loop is CASSLSFPDTIYF. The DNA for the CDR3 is TGTGCCAGCAGTTTAAGTTTTCCTGACACCATATATTTT.

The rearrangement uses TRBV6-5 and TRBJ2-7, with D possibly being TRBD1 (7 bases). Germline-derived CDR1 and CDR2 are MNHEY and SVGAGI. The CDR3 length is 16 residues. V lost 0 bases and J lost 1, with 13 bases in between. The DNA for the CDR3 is TGTGCCAGCAGTTACTCTGGCGGGACAGTATCCTACGAGCAGTACTTC. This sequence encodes CASSYSGGTVSYEQYF.

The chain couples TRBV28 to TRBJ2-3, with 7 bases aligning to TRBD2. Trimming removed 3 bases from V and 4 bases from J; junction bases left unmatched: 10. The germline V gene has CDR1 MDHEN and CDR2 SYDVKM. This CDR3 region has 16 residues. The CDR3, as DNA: TGTGCCAGCAGTTTTAGTTTCGGGGGGACCTCAGATACGCAGTATTTT. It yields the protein CASSFSFGGTSDTQYF.

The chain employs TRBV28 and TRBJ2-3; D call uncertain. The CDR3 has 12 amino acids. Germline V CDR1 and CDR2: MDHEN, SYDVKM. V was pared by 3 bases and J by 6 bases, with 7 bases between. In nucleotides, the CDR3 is TGTGCCAGCAGTTTTGTGGTGGATACGCAGTATTTT. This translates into CASSFVVDTQYF. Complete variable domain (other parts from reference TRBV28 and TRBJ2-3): DVKVTQSSRYLVKRTGEKVFLECVQDMDHENMFWYRQDPGLGLRLIYFSYDVKMKEKGDIPEGYSVSREKKERFSLILESASTNQTSMYLCASSFVVDTQYFGPGTRLTVL.

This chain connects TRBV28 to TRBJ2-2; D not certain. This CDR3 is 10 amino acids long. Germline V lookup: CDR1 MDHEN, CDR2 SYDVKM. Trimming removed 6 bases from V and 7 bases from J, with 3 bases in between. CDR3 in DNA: TGTGCCAGCAGGGACGGGGAGCTGTTTTTT. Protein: CASRDGELFF.

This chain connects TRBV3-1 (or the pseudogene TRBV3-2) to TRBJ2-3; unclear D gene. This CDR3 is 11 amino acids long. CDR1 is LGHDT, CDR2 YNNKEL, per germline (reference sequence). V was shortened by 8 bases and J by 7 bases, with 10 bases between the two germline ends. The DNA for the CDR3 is TGTGCCAGCGCGGACCTCTATACGCAGTATTTT. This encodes CASADLYTQYF.

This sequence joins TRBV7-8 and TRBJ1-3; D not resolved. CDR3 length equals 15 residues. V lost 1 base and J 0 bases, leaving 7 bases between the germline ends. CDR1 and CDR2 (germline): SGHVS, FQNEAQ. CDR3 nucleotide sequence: TGTGCCAGCAGCTTAGGGCGGAGCTCTGGAAACACCATATATTTT. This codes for CASSLGRSSGNTIYF.

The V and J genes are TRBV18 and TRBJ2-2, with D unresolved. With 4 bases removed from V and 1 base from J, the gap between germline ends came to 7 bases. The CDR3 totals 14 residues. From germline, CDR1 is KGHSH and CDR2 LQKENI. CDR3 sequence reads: CASSQLGNTGELFF. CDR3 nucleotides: TGTGCCAGCTCACAATTGGGGAACACCGGGGAGCTGTTTTTT.

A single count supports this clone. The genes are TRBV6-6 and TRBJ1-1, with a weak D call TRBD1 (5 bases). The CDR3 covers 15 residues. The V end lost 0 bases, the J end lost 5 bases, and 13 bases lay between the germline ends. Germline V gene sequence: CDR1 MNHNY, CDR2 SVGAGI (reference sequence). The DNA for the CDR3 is TGTGCCAGCAGTTACTCTTTTCAGGGAGGGACTGAAGCTTTCTTT. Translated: CASSYSFQGGTEAFF.

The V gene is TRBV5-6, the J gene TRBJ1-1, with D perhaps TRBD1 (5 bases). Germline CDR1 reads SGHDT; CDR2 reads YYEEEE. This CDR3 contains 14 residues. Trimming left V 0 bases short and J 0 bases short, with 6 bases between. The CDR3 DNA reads TGTGCCAGCAGCTTGGAGACAGTGAACACTGAAGCTTTCTTT. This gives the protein CASSLETVNTEAFF. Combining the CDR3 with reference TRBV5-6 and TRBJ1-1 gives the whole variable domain DAGVTQSPTHLIKTRGQQVTLRCSPKSGHDTVSWYQQALGQGPQFIFQYYEEEERQRGNFPDRFSGHQFPNYSSELNVNALLLGDSALYLCASSLETVNTEAFFGQGTRLTVV.

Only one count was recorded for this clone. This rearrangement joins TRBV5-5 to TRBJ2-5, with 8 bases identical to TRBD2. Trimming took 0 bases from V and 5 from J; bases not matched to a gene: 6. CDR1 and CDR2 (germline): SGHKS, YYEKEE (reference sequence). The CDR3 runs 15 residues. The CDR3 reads CASSLATSGGETQYF. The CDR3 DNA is TGTGCCAGCAGCTTGGCCACTAGCGGAGGGGAGACCCAGTACTTC.

Here the CDR3 DNA reads TGTGCCAGCAGCGGCAGCGGGGACTCCACCGGGGAGCTGTTTTTT. Protein sequence: CASSGSGDSTGELFF. This sequence joins TRBV9 and TRBJ2-2; TRBD2 aligns across 7 bases. The CDR3 consists of 15 residues. In germline, CDR1 is SGDLS, CDR2 YYNGEE. J lost 4 bases, V lost 3 bases, and 6 bases had no gene match.

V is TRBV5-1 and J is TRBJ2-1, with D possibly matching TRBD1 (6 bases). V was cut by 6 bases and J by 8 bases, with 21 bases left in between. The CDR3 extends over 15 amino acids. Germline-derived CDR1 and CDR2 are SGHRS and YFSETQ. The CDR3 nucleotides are TGCGCCAGCACCCCCGACAGGACCCGTCCTGATGAGCAGTTCTTC. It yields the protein CASTPDRTRPDEQFF. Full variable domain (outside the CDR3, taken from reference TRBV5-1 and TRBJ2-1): KAGVTQTPRYLIKTRGQQVTLSCSPISGHRSVSWYQQTPGQGLQFLFEYFSETQRNKGNFPGRFSGRQFSNSRSEMNVSTLELGDSALYLCASTPDRTRPDEQFFGPGTRLTVL.

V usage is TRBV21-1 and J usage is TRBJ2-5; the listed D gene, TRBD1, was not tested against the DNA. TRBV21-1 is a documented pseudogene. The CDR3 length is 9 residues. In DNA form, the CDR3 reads TGTGCCACCAAAGAGACCCAGTACTTC. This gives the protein CATKETQYF.

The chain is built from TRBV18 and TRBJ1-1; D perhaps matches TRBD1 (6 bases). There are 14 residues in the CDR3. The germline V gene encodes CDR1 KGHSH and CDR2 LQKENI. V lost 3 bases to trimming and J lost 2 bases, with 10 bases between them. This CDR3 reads CASSPDRTNTEAFF. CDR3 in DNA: TGTGCCAGCTCACCCGACAGGACCAACACTGAAGCTTTCTTT.

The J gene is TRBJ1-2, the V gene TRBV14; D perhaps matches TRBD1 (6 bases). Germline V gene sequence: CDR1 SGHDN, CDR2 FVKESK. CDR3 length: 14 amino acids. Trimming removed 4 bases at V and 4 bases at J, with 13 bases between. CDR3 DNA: TGTGCCAGCAGCCCCTCGGGGGGCCCCTATGGCTACACCTTC. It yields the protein CASSPSGGPYGYTF.

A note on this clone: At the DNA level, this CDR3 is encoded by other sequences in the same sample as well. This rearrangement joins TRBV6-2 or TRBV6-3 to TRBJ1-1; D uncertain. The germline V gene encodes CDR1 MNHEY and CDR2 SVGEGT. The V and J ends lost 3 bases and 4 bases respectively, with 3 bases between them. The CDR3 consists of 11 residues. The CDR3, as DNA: TGTGCCAGCAGTTATGGCACTGAAGCTTTCTTT. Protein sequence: CASSYGTEAFF.